This TCR beta chain emerged from a study of cytomegalovirus exposure and HLA in healthy donors. Overall study results and limits: In a later analysis, at a false discovery rate of 0.05, 15,000 to 20,000 TCR beta sequences were associated with HLA alleles.

Researchers ran the PCR with 60 Vbeta and 13 Jbeta primers. Only in-frame clones appear in the TCRdb table, and some are missing; sequencing was by immunoSEQ multiplex PCR. This repertoire includes more than 95,000 clones. Regarding this clone: As yet, its antigen is unknown.

CDR1 is SGHNT and CDR2 is YENEEA in the germline V gene. V lost 1 base, J lost 2 bases, and 7 bases lay in between. CDR3 length equals 14 residues. This sequence was found in a man aged 30 to 45 in good health and CMV-seronegative. This chain links TRBV11-3 with TRBJ2-3; D may be TRBD1 (5 bases). The sequenced sample was PBMCs. CDR3 sequence: CASSLGQNTDTQYF. Here the CDR3 DNA reads TGTGCCAGCAGCTTAGGACAGAACACAGATACGCAGTATTTT.